This is a list of T cell receptor beta chains from one sample in a study of STAT5B mutations in CD4+ large granular lymphocyte leukemia. Clones were read by immunoSEQ multiplex PCR, and TCRdb kept only the in-frame ones, dropping some. The sample shows more than 30,000 clones, 85% to 90% of them seen only once. Input material: CD4+ T cells from blood buffy coats. These receptor sequences come from a human donor in good health. Both conserved end residues are part of each CDR3. The D gene is left open where the match is weak. Part of the rows lack a size; the others show once, few, many or a class for expanded clones.

V gene: TRBV27
D gene: -
clone size: -
J gene: TRBJ1-2
CDR3 protein: CASRRTEGYGYTF
CDR3 DNA: TGTGCCAGCAGGCGGACGGAGGGCTATGGCTACACCTTC

V gene: TRBV6-5
D gene: -
clone size: -
J gene: TRBJ2-1
CDR3 protein: CASSYLQGRGQFF
CDR3 DNA: TGTGCCAGCAGTTATTTACAGGGGCGGGGGCAGTTCTTC

V gene: TRBV4-1
D gene: TRBD1
clone size: -
J gene: TRBJ1-1
CDR3 protein: CASSLRQGNTEAFF
CDR3 DNA: TGCGCCAGCAGCCTACGACAGGGAAACACTGAAGCTTTCTTT

V gene: TRBV10-3
D gene: -
clone size: -
J gene: TRBJ2-3
CDR3 protein: CAIMSGYTDTQYF
CDR3 DNA: TGTGCCATCATGTCAGGGTACACAGATACGCAGTATTTT

V gene: TRBV30
D gene: TRBD1
clone size: -
J gene: TRBJ1-3
CDR3 protein: CAWGTGPGNTIYF
CDR3 DNA: TGTGCCTGGGGGACAGGGCCTGGAAACACCATATATTTT

V gene: TRBV6-5
D gene: -
clone size: -
J gene: TRBJ2-5
CDR3 protein: CAQRGERETQYF
CDR3 DNA: TGTGCCCAAAGGGGGGAGAGGGAGACCCAGTACTTC

V gene: TRBV9
D gene: TRBD2
clone size: -
J gene: TRBJ2-1
CDR3 protein: CASSPVGGGLDNEQFF
CDR3 DNA: TGTGCCAGCAGCCCCGTCGGGGGAGGGCTCGACAATGAGCAGTTCTTC

V gene: TRBV5-1
D gene: -
clone size: -
J gene: TRBJ2-1
CDR3 protein: CASSLAPTASLYNEQFF
CDR3 DNA: TGCGCCAGCAGCTTGGCCCCCACGGCCTCCCTTTACAATGAGCAGTTCTTC

V gene: TRBV6-6
D gene: -
clone size: once
J gene: TRBJ2-6
CDR3 protein: CASKEGLPGANVLTF
CDR3 DNA: TGTGCCAGCAAGGAGGGGCTCCCTGGGGCCAACGTCCTGACTTTC

V gene: TRBV6-1
D gene: TRBD2
clone size: -
J gene: TRBJ2-7
CDR3 protein: CASSLGLAWEQYF
CDR3 DNA: TGTGCCAGCAGCCTTGGACTAGCTTGGGAGCAGTACTTC

V gene: TRBV13
D gene: TRBD2
clone size: -
J gene: TRBJ2-7
CDR3 protein: CASRRAGSRLLNTIRQYF
CDR3 DNA: TGTGCCAGCAGACGAGCGGGATCGAGGCTCCTAAATACGATACGGCAGTACTTC

V gene: TRBV28
D gene: TRBD1
clone size: -
J gene: TRBJ2-7
CDR3 protein: CASSPPGTGVYEQYF
CDR3 DNA: TGTGCCAGCAGTCCCCCCGGGACAGGGGTCTACGAGCAGTACTTC

V gene: TRBV4-2
D gene: -
clone size: -
J gene: TRBJ2-5
CDR3 protein: CASSQGQEETQYF
CDR3 DNA: TGTGCCAGCAGCCAAGGACAGGAAGAGACCCAGTACTTC

V gene: TRBV9
D gene: -
clone size: -
J gene: TRBJ1-3
CDR3 protein: CASSVGLDSGNTIYF
CDR3 DNA: TGTGCCAGCAGCGTTGGGTTAGACTCTGGAAACACCATATATTTT

V gene: TRBV4-2
D gene: -
clone size: -
J gene: TRBJ2-1
CDR3 protein: CASSQGGGGSLVREQFF
CDR3 DNA: TGTGCCAGCAGCCAAGGGGGAGGTGGGAGCTTAGTTCGTGAGCAGTTCTTC

V gene: TRBV2
D gene: -
clone size: -
J gene: TRBJ2-7
CDR3 protein: CASSSENYEQYF
CDR3 DNA: TGTGCCAGCTCTTCAGAGAACTACGAGCAGTACTTC

V gene: TRBV25-1
D gene: TRBD1
clone size: few
J gene: TRBJ1-2
CDR3 protein: CASSADRAWGYTF
CDR3 DNA: TGTGCCAGCAGCGCGGACAGGGCATGGGGCTACACCTTC